The clone carrying this T cell receptor (beta chain) was counted at least ten times. These data are taken from a study of early T cells in non-severe SARS-CoV-2 infection. TCRdb passed the 5' RACE reads through MiXCR, listing each CDR3 protein once. The table lists approximately 70,000 distinct CDR3 sequences, around 10% of them singletons. Germline loops: CDR1 MGHDK, CDR2 SYGVNS. Trimming removed 3 bases from V and 0 bases from J, with 6 bases in between. The CDR3 spans 14 residues. This TCR came from an adult who was a healthcare worker with PCR-confirmed SARS-CoV-2 infection or an uninfected control (not recorded which). The sequencing used whole blood, collected at baseline. The chain recombines TRBV25-1 with TRBJ1-3; D is unresolved. CDR3 coding DNA: TGTGCCAGCAGTGATTTATCCTCTGGAAACACCATATATTTT. It specifies CASSDLSSGNTIYF.